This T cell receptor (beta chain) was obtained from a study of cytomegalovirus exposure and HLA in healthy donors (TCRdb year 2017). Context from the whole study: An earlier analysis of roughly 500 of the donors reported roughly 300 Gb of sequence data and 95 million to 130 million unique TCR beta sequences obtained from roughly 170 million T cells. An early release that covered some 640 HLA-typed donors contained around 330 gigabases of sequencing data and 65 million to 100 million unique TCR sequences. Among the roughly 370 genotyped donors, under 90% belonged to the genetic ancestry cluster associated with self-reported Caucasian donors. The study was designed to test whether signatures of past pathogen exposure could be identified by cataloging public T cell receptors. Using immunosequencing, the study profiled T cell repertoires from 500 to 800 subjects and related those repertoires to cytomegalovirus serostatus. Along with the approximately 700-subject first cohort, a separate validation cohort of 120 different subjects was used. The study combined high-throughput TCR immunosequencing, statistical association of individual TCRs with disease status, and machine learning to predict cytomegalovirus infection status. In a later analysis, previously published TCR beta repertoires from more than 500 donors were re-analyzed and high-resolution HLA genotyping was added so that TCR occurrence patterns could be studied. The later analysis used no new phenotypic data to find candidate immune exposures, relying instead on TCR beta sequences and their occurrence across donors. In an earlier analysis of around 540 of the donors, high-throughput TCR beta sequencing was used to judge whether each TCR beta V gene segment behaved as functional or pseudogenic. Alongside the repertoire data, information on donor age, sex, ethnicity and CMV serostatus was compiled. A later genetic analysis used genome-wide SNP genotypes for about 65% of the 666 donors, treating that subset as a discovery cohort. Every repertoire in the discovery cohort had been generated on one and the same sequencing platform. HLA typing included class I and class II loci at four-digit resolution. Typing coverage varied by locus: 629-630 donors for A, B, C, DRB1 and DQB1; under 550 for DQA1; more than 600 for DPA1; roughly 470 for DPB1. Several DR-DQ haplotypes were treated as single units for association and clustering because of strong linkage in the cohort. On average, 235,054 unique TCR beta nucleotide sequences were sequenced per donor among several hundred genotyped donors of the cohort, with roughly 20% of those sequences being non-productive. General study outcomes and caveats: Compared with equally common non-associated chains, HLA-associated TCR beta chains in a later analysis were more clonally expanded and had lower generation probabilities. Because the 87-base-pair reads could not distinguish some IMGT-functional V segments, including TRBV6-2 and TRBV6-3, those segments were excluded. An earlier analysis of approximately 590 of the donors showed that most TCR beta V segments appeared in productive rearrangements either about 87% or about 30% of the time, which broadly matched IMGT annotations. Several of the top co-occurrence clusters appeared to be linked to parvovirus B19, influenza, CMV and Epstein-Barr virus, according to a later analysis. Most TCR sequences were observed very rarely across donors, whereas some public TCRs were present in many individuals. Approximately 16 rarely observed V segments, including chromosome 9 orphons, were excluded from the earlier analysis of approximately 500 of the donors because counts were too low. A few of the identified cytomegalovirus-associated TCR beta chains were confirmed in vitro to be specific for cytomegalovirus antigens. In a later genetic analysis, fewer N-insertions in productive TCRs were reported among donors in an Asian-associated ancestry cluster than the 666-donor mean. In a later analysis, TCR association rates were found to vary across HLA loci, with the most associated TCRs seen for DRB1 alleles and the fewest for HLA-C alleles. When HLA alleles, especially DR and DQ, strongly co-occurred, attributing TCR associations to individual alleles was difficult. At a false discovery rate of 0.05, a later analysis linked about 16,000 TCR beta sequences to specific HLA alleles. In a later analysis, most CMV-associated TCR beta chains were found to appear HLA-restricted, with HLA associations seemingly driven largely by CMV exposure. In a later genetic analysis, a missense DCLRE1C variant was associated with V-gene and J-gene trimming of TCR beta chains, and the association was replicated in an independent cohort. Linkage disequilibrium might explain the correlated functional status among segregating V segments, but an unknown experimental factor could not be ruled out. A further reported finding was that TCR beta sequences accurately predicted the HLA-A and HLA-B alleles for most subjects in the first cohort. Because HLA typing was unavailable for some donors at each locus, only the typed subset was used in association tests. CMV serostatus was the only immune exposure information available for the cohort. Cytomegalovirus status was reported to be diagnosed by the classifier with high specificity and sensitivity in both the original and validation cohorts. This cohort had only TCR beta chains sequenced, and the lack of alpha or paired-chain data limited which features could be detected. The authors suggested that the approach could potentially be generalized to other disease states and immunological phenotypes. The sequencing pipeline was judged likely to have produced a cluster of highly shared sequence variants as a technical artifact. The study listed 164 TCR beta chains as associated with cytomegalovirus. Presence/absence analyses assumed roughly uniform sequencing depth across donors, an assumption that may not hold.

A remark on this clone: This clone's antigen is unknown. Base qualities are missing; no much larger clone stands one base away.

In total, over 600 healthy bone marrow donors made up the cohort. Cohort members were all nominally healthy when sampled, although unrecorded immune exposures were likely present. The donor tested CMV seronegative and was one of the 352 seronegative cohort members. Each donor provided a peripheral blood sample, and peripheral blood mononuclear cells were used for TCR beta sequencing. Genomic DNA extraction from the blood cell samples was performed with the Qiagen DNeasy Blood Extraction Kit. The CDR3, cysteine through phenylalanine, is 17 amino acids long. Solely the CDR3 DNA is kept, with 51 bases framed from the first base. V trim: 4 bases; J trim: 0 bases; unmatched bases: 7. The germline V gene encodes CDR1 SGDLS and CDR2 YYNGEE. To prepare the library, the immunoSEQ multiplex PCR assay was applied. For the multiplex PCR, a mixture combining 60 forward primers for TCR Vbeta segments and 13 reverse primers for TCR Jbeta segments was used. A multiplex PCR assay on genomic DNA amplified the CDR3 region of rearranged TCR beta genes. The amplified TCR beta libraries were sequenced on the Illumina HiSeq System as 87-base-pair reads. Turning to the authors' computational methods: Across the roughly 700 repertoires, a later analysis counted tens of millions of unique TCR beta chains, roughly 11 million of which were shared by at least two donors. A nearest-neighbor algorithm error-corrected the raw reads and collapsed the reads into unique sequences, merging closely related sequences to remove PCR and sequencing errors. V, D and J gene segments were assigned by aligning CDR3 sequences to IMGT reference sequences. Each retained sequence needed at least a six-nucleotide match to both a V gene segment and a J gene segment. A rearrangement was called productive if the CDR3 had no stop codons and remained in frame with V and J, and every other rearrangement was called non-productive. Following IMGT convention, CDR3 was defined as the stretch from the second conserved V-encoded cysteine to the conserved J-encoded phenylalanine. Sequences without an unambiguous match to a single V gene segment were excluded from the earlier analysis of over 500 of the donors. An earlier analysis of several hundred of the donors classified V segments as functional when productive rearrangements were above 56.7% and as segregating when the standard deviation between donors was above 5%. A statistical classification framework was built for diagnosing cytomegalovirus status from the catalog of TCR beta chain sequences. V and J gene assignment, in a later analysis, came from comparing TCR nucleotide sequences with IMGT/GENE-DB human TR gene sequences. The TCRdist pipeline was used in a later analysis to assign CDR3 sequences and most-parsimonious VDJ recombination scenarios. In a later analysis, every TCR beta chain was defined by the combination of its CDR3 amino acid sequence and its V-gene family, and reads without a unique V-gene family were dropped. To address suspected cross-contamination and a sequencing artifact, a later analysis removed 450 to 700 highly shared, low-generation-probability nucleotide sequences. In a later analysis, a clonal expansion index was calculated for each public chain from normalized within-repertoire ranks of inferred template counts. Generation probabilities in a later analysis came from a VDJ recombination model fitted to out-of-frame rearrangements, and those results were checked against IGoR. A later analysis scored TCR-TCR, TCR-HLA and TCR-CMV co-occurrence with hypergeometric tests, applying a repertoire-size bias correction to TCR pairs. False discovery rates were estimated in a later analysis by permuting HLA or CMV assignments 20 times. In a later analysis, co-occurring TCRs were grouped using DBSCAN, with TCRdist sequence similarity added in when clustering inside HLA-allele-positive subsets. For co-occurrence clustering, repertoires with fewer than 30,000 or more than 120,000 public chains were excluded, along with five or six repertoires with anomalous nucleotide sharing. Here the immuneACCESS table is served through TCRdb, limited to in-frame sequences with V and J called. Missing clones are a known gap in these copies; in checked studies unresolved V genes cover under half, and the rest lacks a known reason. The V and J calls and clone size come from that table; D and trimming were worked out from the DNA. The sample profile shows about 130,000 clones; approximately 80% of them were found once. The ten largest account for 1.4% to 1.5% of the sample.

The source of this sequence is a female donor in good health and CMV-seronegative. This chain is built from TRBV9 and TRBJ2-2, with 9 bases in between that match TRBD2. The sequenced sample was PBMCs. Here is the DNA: TGTGCCAGCAGCCCTAGACTAGCGGCTTCGAACACCGGGGAGCTGTTTTTT. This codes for CASSPRLAASNTGELFF. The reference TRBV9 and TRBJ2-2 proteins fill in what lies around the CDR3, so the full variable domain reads DSGVTQTPKHLITATGQRVTLRCSPRSGDLSVYWYQQSLDQGLQFLIQYYNGEERAKGNILERFSAQQFPDLHSELNLSSLELGDSALYFCASSPRLAASNTGELFFGEGSRLTVL.